This passage covers 14 T cell receptor beta chains from one sample sequenced in a study of blood T cell repertoires in COVID-19. Generated by immunoSEQ multiplex PCR, the TCRdb table keeps only in-frame clones and is missing some. This sample yields about 54,000 clones, of which about 90% are seen a single time; roughly 3.5% belongs to the top ten. Material for sequencing was peripheral blood. These receptors all come from a human donor in a cohort sampled during active COVID-19.

The chain uses TRBV5-4 and TRBJ1-6, with D maybe TRBD1 (5 bases). Germline lookup yields CDR1 SGHNT and CDR2 YYREEE (reference sequence). The CDR3 extends over 14 amino acids. Trimming pared 4 bases from V and 4 bases from J, leaving 9 bases between. CDR3 coding DNA: TGTGCCAGCAGCCTCCAGGGTTATAATTCACCCCTCCACTTT. Residues: CASSLQGYNSPLHF.

This chain uses TRBV9 with TRBJ1-2; TRBD1 matches at 9 bases. This CDR3 is built from 15 residues. V lost 0 bases and J lost 4; bases outside the gene matches: 4. The germline gives CDR1 SGDLS, CDR2 YYNGEE. CDR3 residues: CASSVVTGGSYGYTF. CDR3 nucleotides: TGTGCCAGCAGCGTAGTAACAGGGGGCTCCTATGGCTACACCTTC.

The rearrangement links TRBV27 to TRBJ2-3, with D possibly TRBD1 on 6 matching bases. V lost 2 bases, J lost 2 bases, and 14 bases lay in between. This CDR3 is built from 16 residues. CDR1 MNHEY and CDR2 SMNVEV come from the germline V gene (reference sequence). The CDR3 is CASSLKGTRVTDTQYF. CDR3 bases: TGTGCCAGCAGTTTAAAAGGGACACGGGTCACAGATACGCAGTATTTT.

This sequence joins TRBV7-8 and TRBJ1-6, with D unresolved. CDR1 is SGHVS, CDR2 FQNEAQ, per germline. The CDR3 length is 16 residues. Deletions cut 1 base from V and 0 bases from J, with 7 bases between. The DNA of the CDR3 is TGTGCCAGCAGCTTAGGACGGAGCTCCTATAATTCACCCCTCCACTTT. Amino acid sequence: CASSLGRSSYNSPLHF. The full variable domain, in which reference TRBV7-8 and TRBJ1-6 provide the parts outside the CDR3, is GAGVSQSPRYKVAKRGQDVALRCDPISGHVSLFWYQQALGQGPEFLTYFQNEAQLDKSGLPSDRFFAERPEGSVSTLKIQRTQQEDSAVYLCASSLGRSSYNSPLHFGNGTRLTVT.

This clone was counted a single time. This chain joins TRBV11-3 and TRBJ2-2, with a weak D call TRBD2 (5 bases). Per the germline V gene, CDR1 is SGHNT and CDR2 is YENEEA. This CDR3 is 12 amino acids long. The V end lost 8 bases, the J end lost 1 base, and 5 bases lay between the germline ends. CDR3 loop: CASRGNTGELFF. The DNA of the CDR3 is TGTGCCAGCCGGGGGAACACCGGGGAGCTGTTTTTT.

The J gene is TRBJ2-7, the V gene TRBV19; 7 nucleotides agree with TRBD2. CDR1 is LNHDA and CDR2 is SQIVND in the germline V gene (reference sequence). The CDR3 consists of 14 residues. The J segment lost 2 bases and the V segment lost 7 bases, leaving 8 bases of the junction unmatched. The CDR3 sequence is CASTDGDYPYEQYF. CDR3 nucleotides: TGTGCCAGTACCGACGGGGACTATCCCTACGAGCAGTACTTC.

The J gene is TRBJ2-1, the V gene TRBV4-2; the match to TRBD2 covers 8 bases. V lost 3 bases to trimming and J lost 7 bases; unmatched junction nucleotides: 5. Germline loops: CDR1 LGHNA, CDR2 YNFKEQ. The CDR3 runs to 14 residues. CDR3 in DNA: TGTGCCAGCAGCCACGGCCTAGCGGGTAATGAGCAGTTCTTC. Its translation: CASSHGLAGNEQFF.

V gene TRBV2 combines with J gene TRBJ2-3; 10 bases agree with TRBD2. This CDR3 comprises 14 residues. Per germline, CDR1 SNHLY and CDR2 FYNNEI. The junction had 4 bases not matched to a gene; V was cut back by 10 bases and J by 0 bases. CDR3 in amino acids: CATLAGSSTDTQYF. In DNA form, the CDR3 reads TGTGCCACACTAGCGGGGTCTAGCACAGATACGCAGTATTTT.

The chain employs TRBV7-3 and TRBJ2-1, with 8 nucleotides matching TRBD2. The CDR3 consists of 15 residues. CDR1 and CDR2 from the germline V gene are SGHTA and FQGTGA. V was pared by 2 bases and J by 9 bases, with 9 bases of the junction left unmatched. CDR3 residues: CASSLGLAGKGEQFF. Here the CDR3 DNA reads TGTGCCAGCAGCTTAGGGCTAGCGGGCAAGGGTGAGCAGTTCTTC. The full variable domain, completed using reference TRBV7-3 and TRBJ2-1, is GAGVSQTPSNKVTEKGKYVELRCDPISGHTALYWYRQSLGQGPEFLIYFQGTGAADDSGLPNDRFFAVRPEGSVSTLKIQRTERGDSAVYLCASSLGLAGKGEQFFGPGTRLTVL.

The chain couples TRBV2 to TRBJ1-4; D uncertain. Germline V gene data show CDR1 as SNHLY and CDR2 as FYNNEI. The length of the CDR3 is 13 residues. The V gene lost 7 bases and the J gene lost 6 bases, with 12 bases spanning the gap. Here the CDR3 DNA reads TGTGCCAGCATGCCCCGGCGGGATGAAAAACTGTTTTTT. Amino acid sequence: CASMPRRDEKLFF.

This clone was seen a single time. This rearrangement joins TRBV6-5 to TRBJ1-2; possible D gene TRBD1, 5 bases. The CDR3 covers 15 residues. Germline CDR1 is MNHEY and CDR2 is SVGAGI. V gave up 5 bases and J gave up 2 bases, with 15 bases separating them. DNA of the CDR3: TGTGCCAGCAGTCCGAGCAGGGTATCGAACTATGGCTACACCTTC. Translated: CASSPSRVSNYGYTF.

This rearrangement joins TRBV18 to TRBJ1-1, with 7 bases matching TRBD1. The CDR3 contains 11 residues. The germline V gene has CDR1 KGHSH and CDR2 LQKENI. V was pared by 8 bases and J by 8 bases, with 5 bases of the junction left unmatched. CDR3 protein: CASTQGGEAFF. The CDR3 coding sequence is TGTGCCAGCACCCAGGGGGGAGAAGCTTTCTTT.

The chain carries TRBV18 and TRBJ1-3; D not resolved. This CDR3 contains 16 residues. Per the germline V gene, CDR1 is KGHSH and CDR2 is LQKENI. V lost 6 bases and J 0 bases, leaving 15 bases between the germline ends. CDR3 nucleotide sequence: TGTGCCAGCTCGGGCTGGATCCCGGACTCTGGAAACACCATATATTTT. This encodes CASSGWIPDSGNTIYF.

This chain uses TRBV7-3 with TRBJ2-3, with D perhaps TRBD1 (5 bases). Germline assignment: CDR1 SGHTA and CDR2 FQGTGA. The V end was cut by 5 bases, the J end by 0 bases, with 9 bases between. The CDR3 runs to 14 residues. The DNA for the CDR3 is TGTGCCAGCAGCCAGACAGTGAGCACAGATACGCAGTATTTT. The encoded protein is CASSQTVSTDTQYF.